The TCR beta chain described here comes from a study of identical twins. Unique molecular identifiers were present on cDNA, and template switching added a universal primer site. TCRdb processed the 5' RACE reads anew with MiXCR; each CDR3 protein has one entry. The table lists about 240,000 distinct CDR3 sequences, about 13% of them singletons. Broader study findings: Out-of-frame alpha sequences shared by twins showed excess low generation probability.

This clonotype turned up a few times. What it recognizes is unknown. The CDR3 has 16 amino acids. Germline lookup yields CDR1 SGHDT and CDR2 YYEEEE. The V segment lost 6 bases and the J segment 8 bases; nucleotides outside the gene matches: 16. These data also featured in a second study, about yellow fever vaccine responses in identical twins.

Material for sequencing was memory (CD45RO+) T cells sorted from blood. The source is a woman aged 18-35 years in good health. The rearrangement joins TRBV5-6 to TRBJ2-1, with TRBD2 matching 8 bases. The CDR3 nucleotides read TGTGCCAGCAACCCTACTATGGCGGGGGGTGGGGATGAGCAGTTCTTC. It yields the protein CASNPTMAGGGDEQFF. Supplemented by reference TRBV5-6 and TRBJ2-1, the full variable domain reads DAGVTQSPTHLIKTRGQQVTLRCSPKSGHDTVSWYQQALGQGPQFIFQYYEEEERQRGNFPDRFSGHQFPNYSSELNVNALLLGDSALYLCASNPTMAGGGDEQFFGPGTRLTVL.